This TCR beta chain was obtained from a study of blood T cell repertoires in COVID-19. Study at large: Acute and convalescent COVID-19 specimens originated in the United States, Italy and Spain. PBMCs, B-cell-depleted T cells, or T cells were the source of the cDNA or gDNA that made up the material.

V lost 4 bases, J lost 2 bases, and 16 bases lay in between. CDR1 and CDR2 from the germline V gene are SGHRS and YFSETQ. The length of the CDR3 is 16 residues. Original analysis: Amplification of reference gene primers provided the estimated nucleated cell counts. The protocol was immunoSEQ multiplex PCR, while the TCRdb copy is restricted to in-frame clones and leaves out a portion. D and trimming come from the DNA, and the V and J calls and clone size come from that table. The sample lists tens of thousands of clones, over 70% occurring once. This TCR derives from a man between 50 and 59 years old with active COVID-19. This sequence joins TRBV5-1 and TRBJ1-3; weak D call: TRBD1 (6 bases). Sequencing used peripheral blood. The CDR3 sequence: CASSQTTGSAGNTIYF. The CDR3 DNA reads TGCGCCAGCAGCCAAACTACAGGGTCTGCTGGAAACACCATATATTTT.